A single sample is the source of the 18 T cell receptor beta chains below, sequenced in a study of shared clonotypes between healthy human individuals. Method: immunoSEQ multiplex PCR; TCRdb's copy keeps in-frame clones and lacks some. The sample holds fewer than 2.5 million clones, under 95% seen once. The sequencing input was naive CD4+ T cells from PBMCs. Regarding subset: CD45RA+ positively selected. The receptors come from a man between 18 and 29 years old in good health. Some clones in this sample may be carry-over from other donors' samples.

This chain joins TRBV28 and TRBJ1-4; D call uncertain. This CDR3 is built from 15 residues. Germline loops: CDR1 MDHEN, CDR2 SYDVKM. V lost 5 bases to trimming and J lost 2 bases, with 12 bases between them. The CDR3 here is CASSPLGVTNEKLFF. The CDR3 DNA follows: TGTGCCAGCAGTCCCCTCGGGGTTACTAATGAAAAACTGTTTTTT.

The genes are TRBV5-1 and TRBJ2-7, with 9 nucleotides matching TRBD1. V shed 0 bases, J shed 2 bases, and the junction held 9 bases outside the gene matches. The CDR3 covers 17 residues. In germline, CDR1 is SGHRS, CDR2 YFSETQ. CDR3 sequence reads: CASSLGGTGGETYEQYF. The CDR3, as DNA: TGCGCCAGCAGCTTGGGGGGCACAGGGGGCGAGACCTACGAGCAGTACTTC.

In DNA form, the CDR3 reads TGTGCCTGGAGCCTGGGGGACTACCCTCGAGCACAGTACTTC. It codes for CAWSLGDYPRAQYF. The chain recombines TRBV30 with TRBJ2-5; TRBD2 matches at 7 bases. The length of the CDR3 is 14 residues. V was pared by 3 bases and J by 11 bases, with 15 bases of the junction left unmatched. In germline, CDR1 is GTSNPN, CDR2 SVGIG (reference sequence).

The rearrangement links TRBV6-1 to TRBJ1-2; a possible D gene is TRBD1 (6 bases). Germline-derived CDR1 and CDR2 are MNHNS and SASEGT. The CDR3 length is 16 residues. Trimming took off 4 bases at V and 5 bases at J, with 20 bases between the two ends. Here the CDR3 reads CASSGPEGGSGYGYTF. CDR3 nucleotide sequence: TGTGCCAGCAGTGGTCCCGAGGGGGGGAGTGGTTATGGCTACACCTTC.

The chain joins TRBV7-9 to TRBJ1-2; D unresolved. CDR1 and CDR2 (germline): SEHNR, FQNEAQ (reference sequence). V was pared by 4 bases and J by 3 bases, with 9 bases between. The CDR3 is made up of 13 amino acids. This CDR3 is CASSSGEDYGYTF. DNA of the CDR3: TGTGCCAGCAGCTCGGGAGAGGACTATGGCTACACCTTC.

The chain uses TRBV14 and TRBJ2-7; D may be TRBD2 (5 bases). The CDR3 spans 16 residues. V was clipped by 0 bases and J by 3 bases, with 15 bases between them. CDR1 is SGHDN, CDR2 FVKESK, per germline. The CDR3 DNA reads as TGTGCCAGCAGCCAAGATGGGGTCGCCGGGGACTACGAGCAGTACTTC. This sequence encodes CASSQDGVAGDYEQYF.

This rearrangement joins TRBV7-9 to TRBJ1-2; D is perhaps TRBD1 (6 bases). This CDR3 comprises 14 residues. Trimming took off 3 bases at V and 7 bases at J, with 15 bases between the two ends. CDR1 SEHNR and CDR2 FQNEAQ come from the germline V gene (reference sequence). The CDR3 DNA follows: TGTGCCAGCAGCTTGACAACAGGGAACGGTGGCTACACCTTC. Translating it yields CASSLTTGNGGYTF.

This clone was observed once. The V and J genes are TRBV9 and TRBJ2-1, with TRBD2 identical over 10 bases. Trimming took 1 base from V and 2 from J; bases not matched to a gene: 15. Germline assignment: CDR1 SGDLS and CDR2 YYNGEE. This CDR3 is built from 20 residues. Written as DNA, the CDR3 is TGTGCCAGCAGCGTAAGGGGGGTCCCGGGACTAGCGTGGGCCTACAATGAGCAGTTCTTC. This encodes CASSVRGVPGLAWAYNEQFF.

This chain links TRBV7-9 with TRBJ1-1; a possible D gene is TRBD1 (6 bases). In germline, CDR1 is SEHNR, CDR2 FQNEAQ (reference sequence). V was clipped by 2 bases and J by 2 bases, with 15 bases between them. The CDR3 sequence is 16 residues long. As DNA, the CDR3 is TGTGCCAGCAGCTTACTCAACAGGGAGGGTAACACTGAAGCTTTCTTT. It translates to CASSLLNREGNTEAFF.

The genes are TRBV18 and TRBJ2-3; TRBD2 matches at 11 bases. CDR3 length equals 16 residues. The V gene end was trimmed by 6 bases and the J gene end by 5 bases; junction bases not matched to a gene: 10. Germline CDR1 and CDR2: KGHSH and LQKENI. As DNA, the CDR3 is TGTGCCAGCTCCCGACTAGCGGGAAGTGGGCAAGATACGCAGTATTTT. The encoded protein is CASSRLAGSGQDTQYF.

The gene calls are TRBV10-3 and TRBJ2-7, with a weak D call TRBD2 (5 bases). Looked up from germline, CDR1 is ENHRY and CDR2 is SYGVKD. V lost 3 bases to trimming and J lost 2 bases, with 17 bases between them. The CDR3 is 16 amino acids. The CDR3 DNA is TGTGCCATCAGTGACGTCGTGGTGGGAGTCCCCTACGAGCAGTACTTC. This codes for CAISDVVVGVPYEQYF.

The table lists this clone with a count of one. The genes are TRBV10-2 and TRBJ2-5; maybe TRBD2 (7 bases). The length of the CDR3 is 14 residues. The V gene lost 8 bases and the J gene lost 5 bases, with 18 bases spanning the gap. From germline, CDR1 is WSHSY and CDR2 SAAADI. In DNA form, the CDR3 reads TGCGCCAGCTCCTCCCAGGGGAGGGGGGAGACCCAGTACTTC. Translating it yields CASSSQGRGETQYF.

The chain joins TRBV29-1 to TRBJ2-3; D unclear. Germline CDR1 SQVTM, CDR2 ANQGSEA. Between the trimmed V and J ends, which lost 4 bases and 1 base, there was a span of 9 bases. CDR3 length: 13 amino acids. The CDR3 DNA follows: TGCAGCGTTGTGATGGCGGGCACAGATACGCAGTATTTT. This translates into CSVVMAGTDTQYF.

V usage is TRBV27 and J usage is TRBJ1-1, with D perhaps matching TRBD1 (6 bases). Germline V gives CDR1 MNHEY, CDR2 SMNVEV (reference sequence). The ends were cut back, 5 bases at V and 4 bases at J, with 14 bases in the middle. CDR3 length equals 14 residues. The CDR3 nucleotides read TGTGCCAGCAGTCGAAGGGGGGCTGGCACTGAAGCTTTCTTT. Protein sequence: CASSRRGAGTEAFF.

This clone appeared once. This CDR3 is also generated by other DNA sequences in the sample. J is TRBJ1-3 and V is TRBV5-1; maybe TRBD1 (5 bases). This CDR3 has 15 amino acids. The ends were cut back, 0 bases at V and 1 base at J, with 8 bases in the middle. Germline CDR1 and CDR2: SGHRS and YFSETQ. CDR3 residues: CASSLDRGSGNTIYF. The DNA for the CDR3 is TGCGCCAGCAGCTTGGATAGGGGTTCTGGAAACACCATATATTTT.

A word on this clone: Other DNA variants within this sample encode the same CDR3. V usage is TRBV5-1 and J usage is TRBJ1-1; D unresolved. This CDR3 region has 13 residues. Trimming took off 2 bases at V and 1 base at J, with 6 bases between the two ends. Germline loops: CDR1 SGHRS, CDR2 YFSETQ. CDR3 DNA: TGCGCCAGCAGCTTCTCGGGGAACACTGAAGCTTTCTTT. As protein: CASSFSGNTEAFF.

As to this clone: Other DNA sequences in this sample translate to the same CDR3. V gene TRBV5-4 combines with J gene TRBJ1-1; D remains unclear. Germline CDR1 SGHNT, CDR2 YYREEE (reference sequence). V was cut by 0 bases and J by 1 base, with 4 bases left in between. This CDR3 region has 13 residues. The chain's CDR3 is CASSLAGNTEAFF. The CDR3 region has the DNA TGTGCCAGCAGCTTGGCGGGGAACACTGAAGCTTTCTTT.

This rearrangement joins TRBV2 to TRBJ2-1, with D possibly being TRBD2 (5 bases). This CDR3 is built from 14 residues. V shed 8 bases and J shed 4 bases, with 15 bases lying between them. Germline V gene data show CDR1 as SNHLY and CDR2 as FYNNEI. DNA for the CDR3: TGTGCCAGCGGCCAGCGGAACCCTTACAATGAGCAGTTCTTC. It codes for CASGQRNPYNEQFF.